Shown below are 25 T cell receptor beta chains from a single sample sequenced in a study of blood T cell repertoires in COVID-19. The table came from immunoSEQ multiplex PCR; TCRdb's copy has only in-frame clones and leaves some out. The table records more than 450,000 clones, around 90% of them present only once. The sequenced sample was PBMCs or T cells enriched from blood (not recorded which). The origin of the receptors is a woman under 30 who had recovered from COVID-19.

The chain recombines TRBV14 with TRBJ2-7, with TRBD1 as a possible D gene (6 bases). This CDR3 contains 14 residues. Germline CDR1 SGHDN, CDR2 FVKESK. Trimming stripped 3 bases from V and 4 bases from J, with 13 bases between. CDR3 loop: CASSQAGVDYEQYF. The CDR3 nucleotides read TGTGCCAGCAGCCAGGCAGGGGTCGATTACGAGCAGTACTTC. The full variable domain, its missing parts supplied by reference TRBV14 and TRBJ2-7, is EAGVTQFPSHSVIEKGQTVTLRCDPISGHDNLYWYRRVMGKEIKFLLHFVKESKQDESGMPNNRFLAERTGGTYSTLKVQPAELEDSGVYFCASSQAGVDYEQYFGPGTRLTVT.

The genes are TRBV19 and TRBJ2-2; 8 bases match TRBD1. The germline V gene encodes CDR1 LNHDA and CDR2 SQIVND (reference sequence). The CDR3 runs to 17 residues. Trimming removed 5 bases from V and 1 base from J; junction bases left unmatched: 9. As DNA, the CDR3 is TGTGCCAGTAGTCTAAACTCAGGGGGCTGGAACACCGGGGAGCTGTTTTTT. Amino acids: CASSLNSGGWNTGELFF.

The CDR3 protein is CAWTPGTVYGYTF. In DNA form, the CDR3 reads TGTGCCTGGACGCCCGGGACAGTCTATGGCTACACCTTC. The chain combines TRBV30 with TRBJ1-2; TRBD1 agrees at 7 bases. CDR1 and CDR2 (germline): GTSNPN, SVGIG (reference sequence). With 4 bases clipped from V and 4 bases from J, the junction kept 6 bases outside the gene matches. The CDR3 consists of 13 residues.

The chain couples TRBV5-1 to TRBJ1-2; D is uncertain. V lost 1 base, J lost 7 bases, and 17 bases lay in between. Germline loops: CDR1 SGHRS, CDR2 YFSETQ. This CDR3 comprises 15 residues. The CDR3 region is CASSLSFGVQRGYTF. In DNA form, the CDR3 reads TGCGCCAGCAGCTTGAGTTTCGGGGTTCAACGTGGCTACACCTTC.

The V gene is TRBV3-1 (or the pseudogene TRBV3-2), the J gene TRBJ2-7; D possibly corresponds to TRBD2 (5 bases). V gave up 1 base and J gave up 6 bases, with 10 bases separating them. This CDR3 region has 13 residues. Per germline, CDR1 LGHDT and CDR2 YNNKEL (reference sequence). The DNA for the CDR3 is TGTGCCAGCAGCCAAGTGCGAGGGCCCGAGCAGTACTTC. Translation: CASSQVRGPEQYF.

The V and J genes are TRBV11-2 and TRBJ1-1; 8 positions match TRBD1. The CDR3 spans 15 residues. The germline V gene has CDR1 SGHAT and CDR2 FQNNGV. The ends lost 1 base at V and 5 bases at J; junction bases unmatched: 6. CDR3 sequence: CASSLGAGGGTEAFF. CDR3 sequence (DNA): TGTGCCAGCAGCTTAGGAGCAGGGGGCGGAACTGAAGCTTTCTTT.

The rearrangement joins TRBV28 to TRBJ1-3; D is unclear. Germline values: CDR1 MDHEN, CDR2 SYDVKM. The CDR3 is 14 amino acids. V was clipped by 2 bases and J by 11 bases, with 16 bases between them. Written as DNA, the CDR3 is TGTGCCAGCAGTTTACAGGATACCTCGGGGTCCATATATTTT. Amino acids: CASSLQDTSGSIYF.

This chain connects TRBV19 to TRBJ2-3; weak D call: TRBD2 (5 bases). Trimming stripped 6 bases from V and 2 bases from J, with 15 bases between. Germline V gives CDR1 LNHDA, CDR2 SQIVND (reference sequence). The CDR3 spans 15 residues. The CDR3 reads CASRMGDSSTDTQYF. Here the CDR3 DNA reads TGTGCCAGTAGGATGGGAGACTCATCCACAGATACGCAGTATTTT.

The rearrangement joins TRBV2 to TRBJ2-1; D possibly corresponds to TRBD2 (5 bases). Per the germline V gene, CDR1 is SNHLY and CDR2 is FYNNEI. There are 15 residues in the CDR3. Trimming took 6 bases from V and 0 from J, leaving 12 bases between them. CDR3 loop: CASSPRGSSYNEQFF. The CDR3 DNA follows: TGTGCCAGCAGCCCCCGGGGAAGCTCCTACAATGAGCAGTTCTTC.

The V call is TRBV6-1, the J call TRBJ2-7; 9 bases are shared with TRBD1. Trimming removed 6 bases from V and 3 bases from J; junction bases left unmatched: 9. The CDR3 covers 15 residues. Germline V gives CDR1 MNHNS, CDR2 SASEGT. DNA of the CDR3: TGTGCCAGCAGCCTGGACAGGGGAAATTACTACGAGCAGTACTTC. Amino acid sequence: CASSLDRGNYYEQYF.

The chain recombines TRBV5-6 with TRBJ1-6; TRBD1 agrees at 8 bases. The germline V gene encodes CDR1 SGHDT and CDR2 YYEEEE. This CDR3 has 15 amino acids. The ends lost 4 bases at V and 5 bases at J; junction bases unmatched: 5. CDR3 protein: CASSLVDRDNSPLHF. The CDR3 coding sequence is TGTGCCAGCAGCCTGGTGGACAGGGATAATTCACCCCTCCACTTT. Complete variable domain (other parts from reference TRBV5-6 and TRBJ1-6): DAGVTQSPTHLIKTRGQQVTLRCSPKSGHDTVSWYQQALGQGPQFIFQYYEEEERQRGNFPDRFSGHQFPNYSSELNVNALLLGDSALYLCASSLVDRDNSPLHFGNGTRLTVT.

The chain employs TRBV28 and TRBJ1-5; a weak D match, TRBD1 (6 bases). Germline CDR1 and CDR2: MDHEN and SYDVKM. This CDR3 is 18 amino acids long. Trimming took off 0 bases at V and 1 base at J, with 16 bases between the two ends. CDR3 amino acids: CASSLWEDSLGSNQPQHF. CDR3 nucleotides: TGTGCCAGCAGTTTATGGGAGGACAGCCTGGGGAGCAATCAGCCCCAGCATTTT.

The rearrangement links TRBV28 to TRBJ2-7; D gene ambiguous. Germline V lookup: CDR1 MDHEN, CDR2 SYDVKM. The CDR3 sequence is 15 residues long. Trimming removed 5 bases at V and 3 bases at J, with 17 bases between. CDR3 sequence reads: CASSLARRLDYEQYF. DNA for the CDR3: TGTGCCAGCAGTCTCGCGAGGCGCCTAGACTACGAGCAGTACTTC.

The chain joins TRBV2 to TRBJ2-5; TRBD2 is a possible D gene (5 bases). The V end lost 2 bases, the J end lost 5 bases, and 12 bases lay between the germline ends. The CDR3 is 14 residues long. Per the germline V gene, CDR1 is SNHLY and CDR2 is FYNNEI. The CDR3 sequence: CASSEPGSRETQYF. CDR3 bases: TGTGCCAGCAGTGAACCGGGGTCCCGGGAGACCCAGTACTTC.

CDR3 sequence: CASSQGDRVNNQPQHF. Here the CDR3 DNA reads TGCGCCAGCAGCCAGGGGGACAGGGTGAATAATCAGCCCCAGCATTTT. This rearrangement joins TRBV4-1 to TRBJ1-5; 9 bases fit TRBD1. Germline V gene sequence: CDR1 MGHRA, CDR2 YSYEKL. The CDR3 extends over 16 amino acids. Losses at the gene ends were 3 bases for V and 4 bases for J; bases not matched to a gene: 7.

This sequence joins TRBV5-1 and TRBJ2-2; no firm D call. The germline CDR1 and CDR2 sequences are SGHRS and YFSETQ. V lost 1 base and J lost 3, with 4 bases in between. The CDR3 consists of 13 residues. The CDR3 here is CASSLTYTGELFF. CDR3 DNA sequence: TGCGCCAGCAGCTTGACTTACACCGGGGAGCTGTTTTTT. Based on the CDR3 plus reference TRBV5-1 and TRBJ2-2, the full variable domain is KAGVTQTPRYLIKTRGQQVTLSCSPISGHRSVSWYQQTPGQGLQFLFEYFSETQRNKGNFPGRFSGRQFSNSRSEMNVSTLELGDSALYLCASSLTYTGELFFGEGSRLTVL.

The chain links TRBV30 to TRBJ2-6; 7 positions agree with TRBD1. The CDR3 runs to 15 residues. CDR1 is GTSNPN, CDR2 SVGIG, per germline (reference sequence). V lost 5 bases and J lost 2; bases outside the gene matches: 6. The CDR3 is CAWGDREAGANVLTF. As DNA, the CDR3 is TGTGCCTGGGGTGACAGGGAAGCTGGGGCCAACGTCCTGACTTTC.

The chain combines TRBV6-1 with TRBJ1-3; D ambiguous. The germline V gene encodes CDR1 MNHNS and CDR2 SASEGT. The CDR3 totals 16 residues. The ends were cut back, 4 bases at V and 0 bases at J, with 13 bases in the middle. CDR3 nucleotides: TGTGCCAGCAGTGCCCTGCTTCCCAGCTCTGGAAACACCATATATTTT. Protein sequence: CASSALLPSSGNTIYF.

This chain joins TRBV6-2 or TRBV6-3 and TRBJ1-1, with unresolved D. Trimming stripped 5 bases from V and 4 bases from J, with 11 bases between. CDR1 is MNHEY and CDR2 is SVGEGT in the germline V gene. CDR3 size: 13 residues. The CDR3 reads CASSPGGGTEAFF. Here the CDR3 DNA reads TGTGCCAGCAGTCCCGGTGGCGGCACTGAAGCTTTCTTT.

V gene TRBV30 combines with J gene TRBJ1-1, with 7 bases lining up with TRBD1. The CDR3 has 15 amino acids. Germline V gene sequence: CDR1 GTSNPN, CDR2 SVGIG (reference sequence). The J segment lost 3 bases and the V segment lost 0 bases, leaving 7 bases of the junction unmatched. CDR3 sequence (DNA): TGTGCCTGGAGTGTAAAGGGGGCAGGGGACACTGAAGCTTTCTTT. This codes for CAWSVKGAGDTEAFF.

The CDR3 sequence is CASSGGTGNGYTF. The CDR3 DNA sequence: TGTGCCAGCAGCGGGGGGACAGGGAATGGCTACACCTTC. The chain recombines TRBV9 with TRBJ1-2; TRBD1 agrees at 9 bases. The V gene end was trimmed by 3 bases and the J gene end by 6 bases; junction bases not matched to a gene: 3. The germline V gene has CDR1 SGDLS and CDR2 YYNGEE. The CDR3 sequence is 13 residues long.

The V call is TRBV5-5, the J call TRBJ1-4; D ambiguous. The ends were cut back, 0 bases at V and 7 bases at J, with 7 bases in the middle. Germline V gene data show CDR1 as SGHKS and CDR2 as YYEKEE (reference sequence). This CDR3 has 13 residues. The CDR3 loop reads CASSLGVSEKLFF. The CDR3 region has the DNA TGTGCCAGCAGCTTGGGAGTTAGTGAAAAACTGTTTTTT.

The chain recombines TRBV27 with TRBJ1-4; possible D gene TRBD1, 6 bases. Per the germline V gene, CDR1 is MNHEY and CDR2 is SMNVEV (reference sequence). V was shortened by 5 bases and J by 7 bases, with 17 bases between the two germline ends. This CDR3 spans 15 amino acids. The DNA of the CDR3 is TGTGCCAGCAGTATAATGGGACAAGGGGCTGAAAAACTGTTTTTT. Encoded protein: CASSIMGQGAEKLFF.

The rearrangement joins TRBV21-1 to TRBJ2-6; no DNA check was done on the table's D call, TRBD2. TRBV21-1 is assigned pseudogene status. The CDR3 runs 18 residues. The CDR3 nucleotides read TGTGCCAGCAGCAAAGAGAAGACTGCCAGCTCTGGGGCCAACGTCCTGACTTTC. Encoded protein: CASSKEKTASSGANVLTF.

The chain combines TRBV11-2 with TRBJ1-2, with D tentatively TRBD1 (5 bases). V was pared by 0 bases and J by 4 bases, with 9 bases between. The CDR3 sequence is 14 residues long. Germline V CDR1 and CDR2: SGHAT, FQNNGV. The CDR3 sequence: CASSLDRVGYGYTF. The CDR3 DNA follows: TGTGCCAGCAGCTTAGACAGGGTGGGCTATGGCTACACCTTC.